The 10 T cell receptor beta chains listed next were all sequenced from one sample in a study of cytomegalovirus exposure and HLA in healthy donors. Use of 60 Vbeta and 13 Jbeta primers characterized the PCR. Clones were sequenced by immunoSEQ multiplex PCR, and TCRdb holds only the in-frame ones, with some missing. The sample shows some 100,000 clones, around three quarters of them seen only once. Sequencing used PBMCs. These receptors were obtained from a man in his forties in good health and CMV-seropositive.

V gene TRBV28 combines with J gene TRBJ2-5; TRBD1 matches 8 bases. The CDR3 runs 16 residues. Germline CDR1 is MDHEN and CDR2 is SYDVKM. V dropped 4 bases and J dropped 3; count of bases not matched to a gene: 10. The CDR3 here is CASSSLGQDREETQYF. Written as DNA, the CDR3 is TGTGCCAGCAGTTCACTAGGTCAGGACAGGGAAGAGACCCAGTACTTC.

The V call is TRBV28, the J call TRBJ2-5; the D gene is possibly TRBD1 (6 bases). The J call is in doubt because the DNA end fits TRBJ2-7 better. The germline V gene has CDR1 MDHEN and CDR2 SYDVKM. This CDR3 is built from 12 residues. CDR3 sequence: CASSRGGDEQYF. The CDR3 nucleotides read TGTGCCAGCAGCCGTGGGGGCGACGAGCAGTACTTC.

The chain employs TRBV7-9 and TRBJ2-5; 12 bases are a match to TRBD2. This CDR3 is built from 16 residues. Per the germline V gene, CDR1 is SEHNR and CDR2 is FQNEAQ (reference sequence). Losses at the gene ends were 6 bases for V and 5 bases for J; bases not matched to a gene: 10. CDR3: CASSLLAGGLGETQYF. CDR3 DNA: TGTGCCAGCAGTTTACTAGCGGGGGGCCTCGGGGAGACCCAGTACTTC.

The chain carries TRBV5-1 and TRBJ2-3; tentatively, D is TRBD1 (5 bases). This CDR3 spans 15 amino acids. Germline assignment: CDR1 SGHRS and CDR2 YFSETQ. Trimming left V 4 bases short and J 3 bases short, with 15 bases between. CDR3 bases: TGCGCCAGCAGCCAACTCCAGGGTGAGACAGATACGCAGTATTTT. The encoded protein is CASSQLQGETDTQYF.

The chain has TRBV11-2 and TRBJ2-3; 10 bases match TRBD2. The V gene end was trimmed by 6 bases and the J gene end by 4 bases; junction bases not matched to a gene: 16. The CDR3 loop spans 18 amino acids. Germline lookup yields CDR1 SGHAT and CDR2 FQNNGV. CDR3 residues: CASRFWLSGGAGSDTQYF. The CDR3 nucleotides are TGTGCCAGCAGGTTTTGGTTGAGCGGGGGGGCCGGATCAGATACGCAGTATTTT.

The chain joins TRBV7-3 to TRBJ2-1; the D is unclear. The CDR3 consists of 14 residues. Germline V gene data show CDR1 as SGHTA and CDR2 as FQGTGA. V dropped 1 base and J dropped 5 bases, with 9 bases sitting between them. The CDR3 here is CASSLSGLDNEQFF. The CDR3 nucleotides are TGTGCCAGCAGCTTAAGCGGTCTCGACAATGAGCAGTTCTTC.

A note on this clone: The identical CDR3 is also encoded by other nucleotide sequences in the sample. CDR3 loop: CASSQDPGQAIYEQYF. The CDR3 DNA reads TGCGCCAGCAGCCAAGACCCTGGACAGGCCATCTACGAGCAGTACTTC. This chain joins TRBV4-1 and TRBJ2-7; 7 bases fit TRBD1. The CDR3 extends over 16 amino acids. The trim removed 0 bases at V and 3 bases at J, leaving 8 bases unmatched. Germline V gene sequence: CDR1 MGHRA, CDR2 YSYEKL.

The chain carries TRBV7-2 and TRBJ2-5, with a possible D match to TRBD1 (6 bases). Germline CDR1 is SGHTA and CDR2 is FQGNSA. Trimming took off 5 bases at V and 1 base at J, with 14 bases between the two ends. This CDR3 contains 15 residues. The CDR3 sequence: CASSLLTGSQETQYF. The CDR3 bases are TGTGCCAGCAGCCTCCTGACAGGTTCCCAAGAGACCCAGTACTTC.

The chain uses TRBV7-2 and TRBJ2-5; 10 bases agree with TRBD1. The junction had 4 bases not matched to a gene; V was cut back by 3 bases and J by 0 bases. Per the germline V gene, CDR1 is SGHTA and CDR2 is FQGNSA. This CDR3 has 16 residues. CDR3 nucleotides: TGTGCCAGCAGCTTTCTGGGACAGGGGTACCAAGAGACCCAGTACTTC. It yields the protein CASSFLGQGYQETQYF.

The genes are TRBV7-9 and TRBJ2-3; tentatively, D is TRBD2 (6 bases). The V and J ends lost 5 bases and 2 bases respectively, with 14 bases between them. This CDR3 is built from 15 residues. Germline CDR1 reads SEHNR; CDR2 reads FQNEAQ (reference sequence). CDR3 residues: CASSLLDYDTDTQYF. CDR3 nucleotide sequence: TGTGCCAGCAGCCTTTTGGACTACGACACAGATACGCAGTATTTT.